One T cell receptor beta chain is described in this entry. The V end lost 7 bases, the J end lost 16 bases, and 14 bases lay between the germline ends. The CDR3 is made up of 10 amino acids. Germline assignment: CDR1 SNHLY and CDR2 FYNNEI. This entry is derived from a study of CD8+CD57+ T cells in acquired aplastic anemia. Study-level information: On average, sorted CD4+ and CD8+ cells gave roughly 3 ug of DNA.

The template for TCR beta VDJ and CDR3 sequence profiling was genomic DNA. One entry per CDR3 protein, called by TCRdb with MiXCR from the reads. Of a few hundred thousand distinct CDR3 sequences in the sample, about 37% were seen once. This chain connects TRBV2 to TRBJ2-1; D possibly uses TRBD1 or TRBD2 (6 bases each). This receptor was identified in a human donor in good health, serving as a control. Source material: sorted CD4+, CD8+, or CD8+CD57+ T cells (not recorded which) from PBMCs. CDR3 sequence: CASKGGPNFF. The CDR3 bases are TGTGCCAGCAAGGGGGGACCCAATTTCTTC.